Listed here are 12 T cell receptor beta chains from one sample, sequenced in a study of T cells in Graves' hyperthyroidism and ophthalmopathy. Researchers amplified the TCR beta CDR3 regions from RNA transcripts. An initial round of RT-PCR targeting the TCR CDR3 relied on the HTBI primer set. TCRdb itself ran the multiplex PCR reads through MiXCR, one entry per CDR3 protein. The sample lists approximately 600,000 distinct CDR3 sequences; roughly 20% were seen once. What was sequenced was blood. These receptors all stem from a man aged 25 to 40 with Graves' ophthalmopathy.

The rearrangement uses TRBV5-4 and TRBJ2-5; 9 bases align to TRBD1. This CDR3 has 17 amino acids. Germline loops: CDR1 SGHNT, CDR2 YYREEE (reference sequence). J was trimmed by 5 bases and V by 0 bases; bases with no gene match: 11. The CDR3 reads CASSLGTGTGLGETQYF. The CDR3 region has the DNA TGTGCCAGCAGCTTGGGTACCGGGACAGGGCTTGGGGAGACCCAGTACTTC.

This clonotype has a handful of counts. V gene TRBV4-3 combines with J gene TRBJ2-2; 11 nucleotides align to TRBD2. Germline V gives CDR1 LGHNA, CDR2 YSLEER. The CDR3 is made up of 19 amino acids. Trimming at V came to 2 bases and at J to 6 bases, leaving 14 bases not matched to a gene. This chain's CDR3 is CASSQTLASSGRFSGELFF. The CDR3, as DNA: TGCGCCAGCAGCCAAACTCTGGCCTCTAGCGGGAGGTTTTCCGGGGAGCTGTTTTTT.

This clonotype has at least ten counts. This sequence joins TRBV7-9 and TRBJ1-1, with TRBD1 matching over 8 bases. The CDR3 runs to 17 residues. Germline CDR1 SEHNR, CDR2 FQNEAQ (reference sequence). J gave up 1 base and V 1 base, and 8 bases lay outside the gene matches. The CDR3 coding sequence is TGTGCCAGCAGCTTAGGGTCGACAGGGGCTGCGAACACTGAAGCTTTCTTT. Translating gives CASSLGSTGAANTEAFF.

This clonotype came up many times. The V gene is TRBV6-5, the J gene TRBJ1-1, with a possible D match to TRBD1 (5 bases). This CDR3 is built from 11 residues. CDR1 and CDR2 from the germline V gene are MNHEY and SVGAGI. V lost 2 bases and J 7 bases, leaving 5 bases between the germline ends. CDR3: CASSYGHEAFF. The CDR3 bases are TGTGCCAGCAGTTACGGACATGAAGCTTTCTTT.

This clonotype was seen a few times. This rearrangement joins TRBV12-3 or TRBV12-4 to TRBJ2-1, with D possibly being TRBD1 (5 bases). The CDR3 contains 15 residues. V was pared by 6 bases and J by 4 bases, with 16 bases between. The CDR3 sequence: CASRNDRNPYNEQFF. The CDR3 region has the DNA TGTGCCAGCAGGAACGACAGAAACCCTTACAATGAGCAGTTCTTC.

The genes are TRBV18 and TRBJ2-7, with a tentative D call TRBD1 (6 bases). Trimming removed 3 bases at V and 9 bases at J, with 24 bases between. CDR1 KGHSH and CDR2 LQKENI come from the germline V gene. The CDR3 totals 16 residues. For the CDR3, the DNA is TGTGCCAGCTCACCTAATCGAGGACAGACTTACGAGCGGCAGTACTTC. Protein product: CASSPNRGQTYERQYF.

This clonotype was observed many times. The chain carries TRBV28 and TRBJ1-1; D uncertain. Trimming pared 4 bases from V and 6 bases from J, leaving 12 bases between. CDR3 length: 13 amino acids. Germline V lookup: CDR1 MDHEN, CDR2 SYDVKM. CDR3 bases: TGTGCCAGCAGTTCACCCCAATTGGCTGAAGCTTTCTTT. It translates to CASSSPQLAEAFF.

This clonotype appeared a few times. This chain uses TRBV5-1 with TRBJ2-2; D unresolved. Deletions cut 5 bases from V and 3 bases from J, with 8 bases between. Per germline, CDR1 SGHRS and CDR2 YFSETQ. The CDR3 runs to 13 residues. CDR3 nucleotide sequence: TGCGCCAGCAGGAGCGCTGACACCGGGGAGCTGTTTTTT. It specifies CASRSADTGELFF.

In its sample, this clonotype was seen many times. The gene calls are TRBV6-1 and TRBJ2-2; 7 nucleotides align to TRBD2. Germline V gives CDR1 MNHNS, CDR2 SASEGT. The length of the CDR3 is 14 residues. With 3 bases clipped from V and 3 bases from J, the junction kept 1 base outside the gene matches. CDR3 residues: CASSEAGDTGELFF. CDR3 in DNA: TGTGCCAGCAGTGAGGCGGGAGACACCGGGGAGCTGTTTTTT.

The gene calls are TRBV11-2 and TRBJ1-6; D perhaps matches TRBD1 (6 bases). CDR1 SGHAT and CDR2 FQNNGV come from the germline V gene. V was trimmed by 5 bases and J by 14 bases, leaving 10 bases between them. This CDR3 has 11 amino acids. The DNA for the CDR3 is TGTGCCAGCAGCGCCGGGACATCCCTCCACTTT. Its translation is CASSAGTSLHF.

The CDR3 DNA is TGTGCCAGCAGCCGGAGTGTCGATCCCTACAATGAGCAGTACTTC. It specifies CASSRSVDPYNEQYF. V is TRBV3-1 and J is TRBJ2-1; no definite D call. The DNA end is a closer match to TRBJ2-7, so the J assignment may be wrong. The CDR3 loop spans 15 amino acids. CDR1 and CDR2 from the germline V gene are LGHDT and YNNKEL (reference sequence).

J is TRBJ2-5 and V is TRBV20-1, with 7 bases matching TRBD2. The CDR3 runs to 14 residues. The V and J ends lost 1 base and 5 bases, in that order; junction bases with no gene match: 7. Germline CDR1 and CDR2: DFQATT and SNEGSKA (reference sequence). CDR3 sequence: CSARGGGRVETQYF. DNA of the CDR3: TGCAGTGCTAGAGGGGGGGGGAGGGTGGAGACCCAGTACTTC.